The 2 T cell receptor beta chains reported below all come from one sample, sequenced in a study of OX40 agonist ivuxolimab in advanced cancers. The method was immunoSEQ multiplex PCR; TCRdb's version includes in-frame clones alone and lacks a portion of them. The repertoire holds 90,000 to 120,000 clones, with approximately 90% as singletons. Sequencing was performed on CD4+ or CD8+ T cells sorted from blood, taken in a trial of the OX40 agonist ivuxolimab. These receptors were collected from an adult with an advanced solid tumor such as melanoma, head and neck, liver or kidney cancer.

This clone occurred a few times. V gene TRBV19 combines with J gene TRBJ1-2, with no clear D. CDR1 and CDR2 from the germline V gene are LNHDA and SQIVND (reference sequence). V dropped 4 bases and J dropped 8 bases, with 11 bases sitting between them. The CDR3 contains 12 residues. The CDR3 nucleotides read TGTGCCAGTAGTAGCAGGTTAGGAGGCTACACCTTC. It translates to CASSSRLGGYTF.

The CDR3 sequence is CASSLGQGVRNEQFF. The CDR3 DNA reads TGTGCCAGCAGCTTGGGTCAGGGGGTGAGGAATGAGCAGTTCTTC. This chain links TRBV5-4 with TRBJ2-1; 7 bases are a match to TRBD1. Germline CDR1 is SGHNT and CDR2 is YYREEE (reference sequence). The CDR3 is made up of 15 amino acids. With V trimmed by 0 bases and J by 7 bases, 7 bases remained unmatched. Full variable domain (missing parts from reference TRBV5-4 and TRBJ2-1): ETGVTQSPTHLIKTRGQQVTLRCSSQSGHNTVSWYQQALGQGPQFIFQYYREEENGRGNFPPRFSGLQFPNYSSELNVNALELDDSALYLCASSLGQGVRNEQFFGPGTRLTVL.